Each of the 19 T cell receptor beta chains below was sequenced from the same sample in a study of beta chain features in type 1 diabetes. The study reverse transcribed the entire isolated RNA, so it sequenced expressed TCRB transcripts. This table comes from immunoSEQ multiplex PCR, and its TCRdb copy is limited to in-frame clones, with some not included. The sample lists around 150,000 clones; roughly 59% were seen once. Study-wide results and limits: For Type 1 diabetes patients, all four CD4+ subsets carried TCRB CDR3s that were moderately but significantly shorter.

The antigens for these receptors are not known. The material sequenced was naive CD4+ T cells from blood. These receptors were taken from a man aged 25-45 years with type 1 diabetes.

This clone was seen once. The chain recombines TRBV9 with TRBJ1-2, with TRBD1 matching 8 bases. V gave up 2 bases and J gave up 3 bases; unmatched junction bases: 6. Germline V gene data show CDR1 as SGDLS and CDR2 as YYNGEE. This CDR3 has 15 residues. The CDR3: CASSVQTGDDYGYTF. The CDR3 bases are TGTGCCAGCAGCGTTCAGACAGGGGACGACTATGGCTACACCTTC.

This rearrangement joins TRBV9 to TRBJ2-3, with D hard to call. Germline-derived CDR1 and CDR2 are SGDLS and YYNGEE. This CDR3 region has 17 residues. The V end lost 1 base, the J end lost 0 bases, and 15 bases lay between the germline ends. The CDR3 sequence is CASSVMFRGASTDTQYF. The CDR3 bases are TGTGCCAGCAGCGTAATGTTCCGAGGAGCTAGCACAGATACGCAGTATTTT.

This clone was detected only once. V and J are TRBV6-5 and TRBJ2-3, with D hard to call. The CDR3 extends over 12 amino acids. Looked up from germline, CDR1 is MNHEY and CDR2 is SVGAGI. Trimming cost V 6 bases and J 6 bases, with 10 bases left between them. The CDR3 DNA sequence: TGTGCCAGCAGGAAACTGGGGGATACGCAGTATTTT. Residues: CASRKLGDTQYF.

V is TRBV9 and J is TRBJ2-3; a weak D match, TRBD1 (6 bases). Germline CDR1 reads SGDLS; CDR2 reads YYNGEE. The CDR3 is made up of 15 amino acids. Deletions cut 2 bases from V and 3 bases from J, with 13 bases between. CDR3 sequence: CASSVTGYGTDTQYF. In DNA, the CDR3 is TGTGCCAGCAGCGTTACAGGGTATGGGACAGATACGCAGTATTTT.

This clone was counted between two and nine times. The gene calls are TRBV6-5 and TRBJ1-1; 8 nucleotides match TRBD1. This CDR3 contains 12 residues. V gave up 6 bases and J gave up 4 bases; unmatched junction bases: 1. From germline, CDR1 is MNHEY and CDR2 SVGAGI. The chain's CDR3 is CASRGTGTEAFF. CDR3 nucleotide sequence: TGTGCCAGCAGAGGGACAGGCACTGAAGCTTTCTTT.

The chain carries TRBV30 and TRBJ1-1; D call uncertain. Germline values: CDR1 GTSNPN, CDR2 SVGIG (reference sequence). With 1 base removed from V and 0 bases from J, the gap between germline ends came to 3 bases. The CDR3 loop spans 12 amino acids. CDR3 in DNA: TGTGCCTGGAGTGACGTGAACACTGAAGCTTTCTTT. Its protein is CAWSDVNTEAFF.

The chain is built from TRBV7-9 and TRBJ2-7; possible D gene TRBD1, 6 bases. CDR3 length: 15 amino acids. V lost 6 bases and J 6 bases, leaving 21 bases between the germline ends. Germline CDR1 reads SEHNR; CDR2 reads FQNEAQ (reference sequence). CDR3 in amino acids: CASRDTRGDPGEQYF. CDR3 in DNA: TGTGCCAGCAGGGATACCAGGGGAGACCCAGGCGAGCAGTACTTC.

The gene calls are TRBV19 and TRBJ2-7; D is possibly TRBD2 (5 bases). Germline loops: CDR1 LNHDA, CDR2 SQIVND (reference sequence). V was clipped by 1 base and J by 7 bases, with 11 bases between them. The CDR3 extends over 13 amino acids. CDR3 coding DNA: TGTGCCAGTAGTATAGGAGGAGGAGCAGAGCAGTACTTC. Amino acids: CASSIGGGAEQYF.

This sequence joins TRBV5-1 and TRBJ2-1; no reliable D call. The V and J ends lost 4 bases and 5 bases respectively, with 4 bases between them. This CDR3 contains 11 residues. From germline, CDR1 is SGHRS and CDR2 YFSETQ. Here the CDR3 DNA reads TGCGCCAGCAGCATAGACAATGAGCAGTTCTTC. Translation: CASSIDNEQFF.

The chain joins TRBV2 to TRBJ2-3, with TRBD1 identical over 7 bases. From germline, CDR1 is SNHLY and CDR2 FYNNEI. Germline trimming cut 4 bases from V and 6 bases from J; bases unmatched to any gene: 4. The CDR3 runs to 13 residues. CDR3 sequence reads: CASSATGKDTQYF. In nucleotides, the CDR3 is TGTGCCAGCAGTGCGACAGGGAAGGATACGCAGTATTTT.

The sample holds one count of this clone. The rearrangement links TRBV28 to TRBJ2-4; D not resolved. CDR1 MDHEN and CDR2 SYDVKM come from the germline V gene. V shed 1 base and J shed 13 bases, with 11 bases lying between them. The CDR3 length is 12 residues. CDR3 sequence (DNA): TGTGCCAGCAGTTTATTGGCAGACCCCCAGTACTTC. It yields the protein CASSLLADPQYF.

The chain combines TRBV7-9 with TRBJ2-7; 9 bases are shared with TRBD2. Germline CDR1 is SEHNR and CDR2 is FQNEAQ (reference sequence). Trimming took 5 bases from V and 5 from J; bases not matched to a gene: 10. This CDR3 region has 15 residues. The CDR3, as DNA: TGTGCCAGCAGCCTACATGGGGTAGCGGGGGACGAGCAGTACTTC. Translated: CASSLHGVAGDEQYF.

This chain links TRBV2 with TRBJ2-1, with 13 bases lining up with TRBD2. V trimming: 5 bases; J trimming: 4 bases; junction bases outside the gene matches: 2. CDR3 length: 15 residues. Germline V gene data show CDR1 as SNHLY and CDR2 as FYNNEI. The CDR3 loop is CASSLLAGGYNEQFF. CDR3 coding DNA: TGTGCCAGCAGTTTACTAGCGGGGGGGTACAATGAGCAGTTCTTC.

The rearrangement uses TRBV29-1 and TRBJ1-1; D call uncertain. V dropped 2 bases and J dropped 2 bases, with 6 bases sitting between them. Germline V lookup: CDR1 SQVTM, CDR2 ANQGSEA. The CDR3 sequence is 12 residues long. The CDR3 nucleotides read TGCAGCGTTGAAACCATTAACACTGAAGCTTTCTTT. This encodes CSVETINTEAFF.

The genes are TRBV4-1 and TRBJ2-6; D not certain. This CDR3 contains 16 residues. Trimming took 1 base from V and 2 from J, leaving 9 bases between them. Looked up from germline, CDR1 is MGHRA and CDR2 is YSYEKL. The CDR3: CASSQGYTAGANVLTF. CDR3 coding DNA: TGCGCCAGCAGCCAAGGGTATACGGCTGGGGCCAACGTCCTGACTTTC.

This clone has just a few counts. V is TRBV5-1 and J is TRBJ2-1, with D perhaps TRBD2 (7 bases). V was trimmed by 4 bases and J by 4 bases, leaving 21 bases between them. There are 17 residues in the CDR3. Germline V gene lookup returns CDR1 SGHRS and CDR2 YFSETQ. The CDR3 sequence: CASSPAGGAGAYNEQFF. The DNA of the CDR3 is TGCGCCAGCAGCCCCGCCGGTGGGGCGGGGGCGTACAATGAGCAGTTCTTC. The entire variable domain, with the rest obtained from reference TRBV5-1 and TRBJ2-1, is as follows: KAGVTQTPRYLIKTRGQQVTLSCSPISGHRSVSWYQQTPGQGLQFLFEYFSETQRNKGNFPGRFSGRQFSNSRSEMNVSTLELGDSALYLCASSPAGGAGAYNEQFFGPGTRLTVL.

This sequence joins TRBV30 and TRBJ1-1, with D uncertain. The V end lost 3 bases, the J end lost 0 bases, and 8 bases lay between the germline ends. This CDR3 region has 13 residues. Germline CDR1 GTSNPN, CDR2 SVGIG (reference sequence). This CDR3 is CAWSLDLNTEAFF. Written as DNA, the CDR3 is TGTGCCTGGAGCTTAGACTTGAACACTGAAGCTTTCTTT.

The chain joins TRBV27 to TRBJ2-1, with a weak D call TRBD2 (5 bases). The CDR3 runs 12 residues. Trimming pared 6 bases from V and 2 bases from J, leaving 5 bases between. Germline CDR1 reads MNHEY; CDR2 reads SMNVEV (reference sequence). The CDR3 is CASREAYNEQFF. For the CDR3, the DNA is TGTGCCAGCAGGGAGGCCTACAATGAGCAGTTCTTC.

This clone has a handful of counts. The chain has TRBV10-2 and TRBJ2-5, with D maybe TRBD2 (5 bases). CDR3 length: 13 amino acids. Per the germline V gene, CDR1 is WSHSY and CDR2 is SAAADI. V was shortened by 2 bases and J by 4 bases, with 8 bases between the two germline ends. The CDR3 reads CASSETTRETQYF. CDR3 bases: TGCGCCAGCAGTGAGACAACTAGAGAGACCCAGTACTTC.